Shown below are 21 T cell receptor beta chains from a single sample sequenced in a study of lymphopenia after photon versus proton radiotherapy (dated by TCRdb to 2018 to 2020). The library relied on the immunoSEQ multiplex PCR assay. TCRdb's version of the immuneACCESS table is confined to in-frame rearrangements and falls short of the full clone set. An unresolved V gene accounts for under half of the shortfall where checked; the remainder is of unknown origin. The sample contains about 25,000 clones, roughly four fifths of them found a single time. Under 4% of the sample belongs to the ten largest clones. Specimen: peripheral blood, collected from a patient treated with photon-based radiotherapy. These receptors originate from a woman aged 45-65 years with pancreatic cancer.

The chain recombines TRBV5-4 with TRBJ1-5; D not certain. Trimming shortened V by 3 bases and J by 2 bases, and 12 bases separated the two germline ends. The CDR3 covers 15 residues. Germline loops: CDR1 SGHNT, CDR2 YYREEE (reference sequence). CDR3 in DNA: TGTGCCAGCAGCTCCCTCATCGGTGGCAATCAGCCCCAGCATTTT. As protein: CASSSLIGGNQPQHF.

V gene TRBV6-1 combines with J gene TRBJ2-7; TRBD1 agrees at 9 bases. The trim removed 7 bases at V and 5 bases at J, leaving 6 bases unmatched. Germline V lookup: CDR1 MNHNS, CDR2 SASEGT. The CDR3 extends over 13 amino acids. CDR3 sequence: CASTGTGLHEQYF. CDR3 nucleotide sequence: TGTGCCAGCACCGGGACAGGGCTCCACGAGCAGTACTTC.

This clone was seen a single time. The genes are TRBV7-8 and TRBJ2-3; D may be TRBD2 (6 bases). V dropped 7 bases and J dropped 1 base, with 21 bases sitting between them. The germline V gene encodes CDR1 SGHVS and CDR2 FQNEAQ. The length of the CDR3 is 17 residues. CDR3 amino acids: CASNGGAGGVRTDTQYF. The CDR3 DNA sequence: TGTGCCAGCAACGGCGGGGCAGGTGGGGTGCGCACAGATACGCAGTATTTT.

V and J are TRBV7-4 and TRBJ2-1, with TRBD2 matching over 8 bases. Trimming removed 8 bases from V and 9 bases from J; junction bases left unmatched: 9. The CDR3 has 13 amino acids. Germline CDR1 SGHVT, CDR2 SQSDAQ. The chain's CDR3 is CASPREGLGEQFF. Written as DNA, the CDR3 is TGTGCCAGCCCCCGGGAGGGCCTTGGTGAGCAGTTCTTC. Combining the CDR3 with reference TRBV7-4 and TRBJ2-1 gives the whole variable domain GAGVSQSPRYKVAKRGRDVALRCDSISGHVTLYWYRQTLGQGSEVLTYSQSDAQRDKSGRPSGRFSAERPERSVSTLKIQRTEQGDSAVYLCASPREGLGEQFFGPGTRLTVL.

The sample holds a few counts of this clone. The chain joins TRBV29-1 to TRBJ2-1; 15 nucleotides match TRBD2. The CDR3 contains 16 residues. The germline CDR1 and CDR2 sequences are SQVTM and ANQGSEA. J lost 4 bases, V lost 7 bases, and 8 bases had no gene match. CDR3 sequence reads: CSALGTSGRKYNEQFF. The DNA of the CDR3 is TGCAGCGCCCTTGGGACTAGCGGGAGGAAGTACAATGAGCAGTTCTTC.

The CDR3 region is CASSYDGGKDTQYF. CDR3 nucleotides: TGTGCCAGCAGTTACGATGGGGGCAAAGATACGCAGTATTTT. The rearrangement links TRBV6-6 to TRBJ2-3, with TRBD1 as a possible D gene (6 bases). Trimming shortened V by 2 bases and J by 5 bases, and 11 bases separated the two germline ends. This CDR3 contains 14 residues. CDR1 MNHNY and CDR2 SVGAGI come from the germline V gene (reference sequence).

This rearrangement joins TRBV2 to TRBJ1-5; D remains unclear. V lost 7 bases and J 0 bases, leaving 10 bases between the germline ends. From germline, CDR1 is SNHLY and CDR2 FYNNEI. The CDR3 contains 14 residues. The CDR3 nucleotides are TGTGCCAGCACGAGGCTTAATAGCAATCAGCCCCAGCATTTT. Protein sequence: CASTRLNSNQPQHF.

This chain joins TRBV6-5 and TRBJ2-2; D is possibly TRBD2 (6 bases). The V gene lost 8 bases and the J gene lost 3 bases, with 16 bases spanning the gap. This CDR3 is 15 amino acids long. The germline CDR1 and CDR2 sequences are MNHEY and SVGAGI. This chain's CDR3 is CASGTYGSYTGELFF. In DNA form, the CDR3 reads TGTGCCAGCGGGACGTACGGGAGTTACACCGGGGAGCTGTTTTTT.

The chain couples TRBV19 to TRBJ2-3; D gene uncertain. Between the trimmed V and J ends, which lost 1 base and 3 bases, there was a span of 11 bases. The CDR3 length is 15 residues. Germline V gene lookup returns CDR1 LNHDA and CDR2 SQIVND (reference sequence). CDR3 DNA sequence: TGTGCCAGTAGTATAGGCGCGGAGTGGACAGATACGCAGTATTTT. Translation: CASSIGAEWTDTQYF.

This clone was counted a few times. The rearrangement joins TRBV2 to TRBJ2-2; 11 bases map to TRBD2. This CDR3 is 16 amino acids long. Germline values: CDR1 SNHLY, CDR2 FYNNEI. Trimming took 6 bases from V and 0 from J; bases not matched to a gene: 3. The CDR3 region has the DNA TGTGCCAGCAGCCCGACTAGCGGGGCGAACACCGGGGAGCTGTTTTTT. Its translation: CASSPTSGANTGELFF.

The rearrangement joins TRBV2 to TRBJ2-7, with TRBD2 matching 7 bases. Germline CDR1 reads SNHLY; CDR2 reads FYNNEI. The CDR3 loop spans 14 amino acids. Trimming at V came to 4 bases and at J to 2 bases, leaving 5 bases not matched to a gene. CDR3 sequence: CASSGQRGAYEQYF. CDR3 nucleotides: TGTGCCAGCAGTGGCCAGCGGGGAGCCTACGAGCAGTACTTC.

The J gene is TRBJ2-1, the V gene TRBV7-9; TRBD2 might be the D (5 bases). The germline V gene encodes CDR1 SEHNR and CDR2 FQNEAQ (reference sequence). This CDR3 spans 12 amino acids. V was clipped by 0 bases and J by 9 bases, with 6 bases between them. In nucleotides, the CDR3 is TGTGCCAGCAGCTTAGCCGGGATTGAGCAGTTCTTC. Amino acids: CASSLAGIEQFF.

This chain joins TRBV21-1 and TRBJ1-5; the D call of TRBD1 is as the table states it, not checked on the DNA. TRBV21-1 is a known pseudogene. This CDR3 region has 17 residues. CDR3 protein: CASKRDPGQNSNQPQHF. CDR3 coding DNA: TGTGCCAGCAAAAGAGACCCGGGACAGAATAGCAATCAGCCCCAGCATTTT.

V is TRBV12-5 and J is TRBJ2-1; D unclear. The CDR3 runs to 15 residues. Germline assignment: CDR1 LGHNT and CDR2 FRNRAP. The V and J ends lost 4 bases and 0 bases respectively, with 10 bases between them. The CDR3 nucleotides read TGTGCTAGTGGTTCCTTTCCGAGCTCCTACAATGAGCAGTTCTTC. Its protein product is CASGSFPSSYNEQFF.

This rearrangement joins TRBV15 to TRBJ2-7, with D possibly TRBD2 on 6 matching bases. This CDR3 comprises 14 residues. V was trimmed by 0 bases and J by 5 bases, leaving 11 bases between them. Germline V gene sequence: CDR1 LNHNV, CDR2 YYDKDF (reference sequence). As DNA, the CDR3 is TGTGCCACCAGCAGAGATCAGGCTAGCGACGAGCAGTACTTC. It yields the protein CATSRDQASDEQYF.

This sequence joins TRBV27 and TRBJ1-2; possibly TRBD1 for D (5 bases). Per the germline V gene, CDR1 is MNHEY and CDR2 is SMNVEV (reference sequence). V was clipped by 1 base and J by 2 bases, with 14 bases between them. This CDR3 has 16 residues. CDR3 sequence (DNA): TGTGCCAGCAGTTTATTAGGGGAGACGGAAAACTATGGCTACACCTTC. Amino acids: CASSLLGETENYGYTF.

CDR3 bases: TGTGCCAGCAGTGATGCGGGAGGGTTCTACAATGAGCAGTTCTTC. Protein: CASSDAGGFYNEQFF. V gene TRBV6-1 combines with J gene TRBJ2-1; 9 bases agree with TRBD2. Germline-derived CDR1 and CDR2 are MNHNS and SASEGT. V gave up 3 bases and J gave up 3 bases; unmatched junction bases: 3. CDR3 length equals 15 residues.

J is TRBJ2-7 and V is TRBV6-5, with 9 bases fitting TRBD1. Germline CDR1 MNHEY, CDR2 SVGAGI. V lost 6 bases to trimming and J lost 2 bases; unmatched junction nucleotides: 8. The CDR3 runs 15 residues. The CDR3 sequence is CASSSTGTGTYEQYF. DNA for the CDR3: TGTGCCAGCAGCTCCACCGGGACAGGGACCTACGAGCAGTACTTC.

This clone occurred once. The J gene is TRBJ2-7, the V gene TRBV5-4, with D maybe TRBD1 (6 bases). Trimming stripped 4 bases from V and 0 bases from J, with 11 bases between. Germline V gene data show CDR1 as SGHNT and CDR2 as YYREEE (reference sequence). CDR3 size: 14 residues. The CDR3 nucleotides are TGTGCCAGCAGCCTCGGACAGATCTCCTACGAGCAGTACTTC. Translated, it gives CASSLGQISYEQYF. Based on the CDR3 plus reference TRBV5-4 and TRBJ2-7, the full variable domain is ETGVTQSPTHLIKTRGQQVTLRCSSQSGHNTVSWYQQALGQGPQFIFQYYREEENGRGNFPPRFSGLQFPNYSSELNVNALELDDSALYLCASSLGQISYEQYFGPGTRLTVT.

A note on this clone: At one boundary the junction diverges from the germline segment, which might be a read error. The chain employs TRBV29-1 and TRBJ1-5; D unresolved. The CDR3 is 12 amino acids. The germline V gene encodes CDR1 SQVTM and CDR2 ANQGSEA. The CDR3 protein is CSVKDGNQPQHF. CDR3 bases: TGCAGCGTTAAAGACGGCAATCAGCCCCAGCATTTT.

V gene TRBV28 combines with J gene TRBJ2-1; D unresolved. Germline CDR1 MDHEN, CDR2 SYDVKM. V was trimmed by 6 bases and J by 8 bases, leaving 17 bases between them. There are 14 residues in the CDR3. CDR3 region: CASSPDLGGDEQFF. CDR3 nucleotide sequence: TGTGCCAGCAGCCCAGACCTAGGTGGCGATGAGCAGTTCTTC. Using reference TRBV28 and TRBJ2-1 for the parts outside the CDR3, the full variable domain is DVKVTQSSRYLVKRTGEKVFLECVQDMDHENMFWYRQDPGLGLRLIYFSYDVKMKEKGDIPEGYSVSREKKERFSLILESASTNQTSMYLCASSPDLGGDEQFFGPGTRLTVL.